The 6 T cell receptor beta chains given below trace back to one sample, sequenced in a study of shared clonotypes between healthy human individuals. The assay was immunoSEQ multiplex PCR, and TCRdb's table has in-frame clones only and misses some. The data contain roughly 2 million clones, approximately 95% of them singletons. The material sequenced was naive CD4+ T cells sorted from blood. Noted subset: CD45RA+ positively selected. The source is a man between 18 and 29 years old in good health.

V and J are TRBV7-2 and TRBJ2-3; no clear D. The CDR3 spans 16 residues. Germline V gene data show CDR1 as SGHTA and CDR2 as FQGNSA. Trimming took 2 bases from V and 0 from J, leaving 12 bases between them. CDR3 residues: CASSLSGPTSTDTQYF. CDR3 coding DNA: TGTGCCAGCAGCTTATCAGGACCTACTAGCACAGATACGCAGTATTTT.

CDR3 region: CASRTGIYGYTF. In DNA form, the CDR3 reads TGTGCCAGCAGGACAGGGATCTATGGCTACACCTTC. The chain carries TRBV28 and TRBJ1-2; TRBD1 matches at 7 bases. Trimming at V came to 6 bases and at J to 4 bases, leaving 2 bases not matched to a gene. Germline V gene data show CDR1 as MDHEN and CDR2 as SYDVKM. CDR3 length: 12 amino acids.

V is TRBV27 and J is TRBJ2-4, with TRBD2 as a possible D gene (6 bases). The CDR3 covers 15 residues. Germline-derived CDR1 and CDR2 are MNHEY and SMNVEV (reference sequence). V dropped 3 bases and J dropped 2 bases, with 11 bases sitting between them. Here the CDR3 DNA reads TGTGCCAGCAGTTTTCTTCGGGAGACCAAAAACATTCAGTACTTC. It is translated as CASSFLRETKNIQYF.

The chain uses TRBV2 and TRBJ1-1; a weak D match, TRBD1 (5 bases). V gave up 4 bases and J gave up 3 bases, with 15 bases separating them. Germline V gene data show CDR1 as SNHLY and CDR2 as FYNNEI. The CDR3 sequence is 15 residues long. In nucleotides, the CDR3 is TGTGCCAGCAGTGTTCAGGGAATGGAGTACACTGAAGCTTTCTTT. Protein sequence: CASSVQGMEYTEAFF.

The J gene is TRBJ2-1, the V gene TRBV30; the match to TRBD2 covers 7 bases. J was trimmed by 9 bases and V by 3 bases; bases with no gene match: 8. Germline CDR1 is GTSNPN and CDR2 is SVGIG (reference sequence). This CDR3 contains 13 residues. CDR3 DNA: TGTGCCTGGAGCCCTCTCTCTAGCGGTGAGCAGTTCTTC. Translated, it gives CAWSPLSSGEQFF.

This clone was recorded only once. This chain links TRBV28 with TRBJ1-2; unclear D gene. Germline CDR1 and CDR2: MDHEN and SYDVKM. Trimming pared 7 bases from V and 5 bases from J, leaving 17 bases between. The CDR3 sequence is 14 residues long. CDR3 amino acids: CASTLGGPSYGYTF. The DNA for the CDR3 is TGTGCCAGCACCCTAGGAGGGCCTAGTTATGGCTACACCTTC.